This TCR beta chain stems from a study of Ad26.COV2.S vaccination and SARS-CoV-2 variants. Overall study context: Donor had been placed in the Ad26.COV2.S arm of the COV1001 trial. Ad26.COV2.S was injected intramuscularly once or twice, 56 days apart. Study-wide findings and caveats: Placebo recipients trailed vaccine recipients in spike-specific TCR breadth. Breadth measured for non-spike TCRs was similar across vaccine and placebo recipients.

Profiled with immunoSEQ multiplex PCR; TCRdb holds only in-frame clones, not every one. The table lists about 440,000 clones, 90% of them singletons. Notes on this clone: Its antigen is not known.

The CDR3 spans 15 residues. Trimming removed 2 bases from V and 7 bases from J, with 18 bases in between. The germline CDR1 and CDR2 sequences are MNHEY and SVGAGI. Treatment: over 15 received Ad26.COV2.S at low or high dose, single or two shots; 5 received placebo; per-sample allocation not given. Collection of the samples took place on day 63 after the first injection of vaccine or placebo. The sample here was peripheral blood, taken in a trial of Ad26.COV2.S vaccine versus placebo. This TCR derives from a person aged 18-60 years who received the Ad26.COV2.S COVID-19 vaccine or a placebo. The chain uses TRBV6-5 and TRBJ2-7; a weak D match, TRBD2 (5 bases). The CDR3 protein is CASSYKQVGLREQYF. In nucleotides, the CDR3 is TGTGCCAGCAGTTACAAGCAGGTTGGACTGAGGGAGCAGTACTTC.